This T cell receptor (beta chain) stems from a study of cytomegalovirus exposure and HLA in healthy donors. About the study: Later, an analysis reported that the 100 to 150 validation repertoires had used the same platform as the roughly 650 first-cohort repertoires.

V lost 4 bases, J lost 2 bases, and 7 bases stayed unmatched. The CDR3 sequence is 15 residues long. In germline, CDR1 is SEHNR, CDR2 FQNEAQ (reference sequence). Produced via immunoSEQ multiplex PCR; TCRdb's table is partial and in-frame only. The top ten clones hold 3% to 4% of a sample with about 73,000 clones, roughly 89% of them seen once. This clone was counted once. Sequenced sample: PBMCs. This receptor was identified in a woman aged 18-29 years in good health and CMV-seropositive. V gene TRBV7-9 combines with J gene TRBJ1-1; 7 bases align to TRBD1. The DNA for the CDR3 is TGTGCCAGCAGCTCAGGGGGTCGACTCAACACTGAAGCTTTCTTT. Its protein is CASSSGGRLNTEAFF.